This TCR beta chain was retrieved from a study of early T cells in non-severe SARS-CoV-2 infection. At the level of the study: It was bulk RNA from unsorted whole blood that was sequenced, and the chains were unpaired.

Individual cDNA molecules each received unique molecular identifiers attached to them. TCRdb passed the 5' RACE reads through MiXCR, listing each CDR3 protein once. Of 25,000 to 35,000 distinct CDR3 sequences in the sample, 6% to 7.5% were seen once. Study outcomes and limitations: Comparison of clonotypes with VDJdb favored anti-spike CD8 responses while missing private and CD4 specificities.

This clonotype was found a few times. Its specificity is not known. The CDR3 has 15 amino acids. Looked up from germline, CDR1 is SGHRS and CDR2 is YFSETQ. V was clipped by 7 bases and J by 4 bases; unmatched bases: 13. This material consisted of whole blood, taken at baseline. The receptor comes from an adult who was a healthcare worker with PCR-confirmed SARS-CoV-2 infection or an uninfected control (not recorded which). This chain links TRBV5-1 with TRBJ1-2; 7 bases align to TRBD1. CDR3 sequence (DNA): TGCGCCAGCGGGGACAGAGAGGACCCGGCCTATGGCTACACCTTC. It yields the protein CASGDREDPAYGYTF.